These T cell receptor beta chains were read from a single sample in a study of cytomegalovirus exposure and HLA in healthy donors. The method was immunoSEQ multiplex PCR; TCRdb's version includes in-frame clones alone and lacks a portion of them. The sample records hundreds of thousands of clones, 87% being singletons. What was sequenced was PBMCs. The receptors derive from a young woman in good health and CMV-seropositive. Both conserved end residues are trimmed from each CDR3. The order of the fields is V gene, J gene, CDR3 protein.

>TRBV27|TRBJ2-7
ASSEGYGGPKSNEQY
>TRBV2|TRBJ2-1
ASRGARGSNEQF
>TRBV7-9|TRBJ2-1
ASSLTLTGSSYNEQF
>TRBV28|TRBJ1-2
ASSLQTNYGYT
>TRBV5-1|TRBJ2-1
ASSGRTGKNEQF
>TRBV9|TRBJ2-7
ASSVASGPLYEQY
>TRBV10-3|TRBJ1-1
AISDGGGTEAF
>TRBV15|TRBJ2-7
ATSRGDRTYEQY
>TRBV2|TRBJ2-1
ASGTRPLGNEQF
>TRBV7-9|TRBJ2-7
ASSLGVFEQY
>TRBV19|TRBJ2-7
ASGDRVLYEQY
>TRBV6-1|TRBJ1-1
ASSEPIGGTEAF
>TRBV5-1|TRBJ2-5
ASSQHSQETQY
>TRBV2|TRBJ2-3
ASKLGAYTDTQY
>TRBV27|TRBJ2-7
ASSIGGAPTYEQY
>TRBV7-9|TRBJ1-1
ASSVRDRLEAF
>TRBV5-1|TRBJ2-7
ASSPYRGASYEQY
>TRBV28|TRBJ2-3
ASSFRRGITDTQY
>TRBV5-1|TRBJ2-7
ASSLALAGVAAYEQY
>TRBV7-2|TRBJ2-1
ASSLEPGASGWRF
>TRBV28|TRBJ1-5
ASSPRQGGNQPQH
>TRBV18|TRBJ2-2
ASTQTKLGTGELF
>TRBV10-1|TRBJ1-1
ASSEAAVTEAF
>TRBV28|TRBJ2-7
ASSFSTRGLDYEQY
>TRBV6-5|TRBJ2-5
ASSYSLAQTQETQY
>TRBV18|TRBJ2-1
ASSPMLAGFNEQF
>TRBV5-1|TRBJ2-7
ASSGGQASSFYEQY
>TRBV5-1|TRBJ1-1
ASSFGQGNTEAF
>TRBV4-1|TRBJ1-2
ASSQPTQGRYGYT
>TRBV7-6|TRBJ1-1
ASSLVDMNTEAF
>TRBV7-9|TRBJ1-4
ASTIRQANEKLF
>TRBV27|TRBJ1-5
ASSLSTGVSQPQH
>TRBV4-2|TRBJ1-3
ASSLGQGQYSGNTIY
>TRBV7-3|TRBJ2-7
ASSLGPLTEQY
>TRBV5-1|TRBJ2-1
ASSPFRDHLQNEQF
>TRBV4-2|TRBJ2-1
ASSQGPDYRGNEQF
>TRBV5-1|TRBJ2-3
ASSMGVDRGTDTQY
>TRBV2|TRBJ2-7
ASSEPTSGSSYEQY
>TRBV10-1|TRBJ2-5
ASSEGLVEETQY
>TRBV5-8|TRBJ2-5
ASSLGQGTSTVETQY
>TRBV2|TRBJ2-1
ASIWSVISGSNNEQF
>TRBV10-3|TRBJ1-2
AISGGSNYGYT
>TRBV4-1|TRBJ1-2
ASSQAGRGYT
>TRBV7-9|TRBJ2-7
ASSSPGQGYEQY
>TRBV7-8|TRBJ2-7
ASSLVGGGSSEQY
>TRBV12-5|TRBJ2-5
ASGFQNQETQY
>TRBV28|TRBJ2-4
ASSLTRGQNIQY
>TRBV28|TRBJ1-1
ASSHGDTRILAF
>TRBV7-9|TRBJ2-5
ASSGGGQETQY
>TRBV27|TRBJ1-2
ASGWQGGSYT
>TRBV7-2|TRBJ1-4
ASSLRQGANEKLF
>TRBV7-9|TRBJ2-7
ASSLLSREQY
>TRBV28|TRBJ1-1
ASSLSWQGDRTEAF
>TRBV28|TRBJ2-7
ASSLQGPHEQY